The 26 T cell receptor beta chains in this list originate from one sample, sequenced in a study of shared clonotypes between healthy human individuals. Profiled with immunoSEQ multiplex PCR; TCRdb holds only in-frame clones, not every one. The data contain roughly 590,000 clones, around 95% of them singletons. Terminally differentiated effector memory CD45RA+ cells were excluded from the naive CD8 cells, which were CD45RO-negative and positively selected for CCR7. Source material: naive CD8+ T cells sorted from blood. The source is a woman aged 25 to 39 in good health.

V usage is TRBV30 and J usage is TRBJ2-3; D not resolved. The CDR3 runs 11 residues. From germline, CDR1 is GTSNPN and CDR2 SVGIG (reference sequence). Trimming left V 3 bases short and J 1 base short, with 2 bases between. The CDR3 here is CAWRRTDTQYF. CDR3 DNA: TGTGCCTGGAGGCGCACAGATACGCAGTATTTT. Based on the CDR3 plus reference TRBV30 and TRBJ2-3, the full variable domain is SQTIHQWPATLVQPVGSPLSLECTVEGTSNPNLYWYRQAAGRGLQLLFYSVGIGQISSEVPQNLSASRPQDRQFILSSKKLLLSDSGFYLCAWRRTDTQYFGPGTRLTVL.

The chain combines TRBV7-2 with TRBJ1-3; D not certain. The CDR3 runs to 16 residues. Per germline, CDR1 SGHTA and CDR2 FQGNSA. The V and J ends lost 2 bases and 0 bases respectively, with 11 bases between them. CDR3 residues: CASSLHPGSSGNTIYF. CDR3 nucleotides: TGTGCCAGCAGCTTACATCCGGGGAGCTCTGGAAACACCATATATTTT.

The chain combines TRBV13 with TRBJ2-2; no firm D call. There are 15 residues in the CDR3. Trimming removed 0 bases at V and 3 bases at J, with 8 bases between. CDR1 and CDR2 (germline): PRHDT, FYEKMQ (reference sequence). The CDR3 nucleotides are TGTGCCAGCAGCTTAGGACAGTCGGACACCGGGGAGCTGTTTTTT. Translation gives CASSLGQSDTGELFF.

V and J are TRBV19 and TRBJ2-7; D unclear. V gave up 3 bases and J gave up 3 bases, with 9 bases separating them. This CDR3 spans 13 amino acids. Germline V gene sequence: CDR1 LNHDA, CDR2 SQIVND (reference sequence). CDR3 loop: CASSIFLHYEQYF. The CDR3 bases are TGTGCCAGTAGTATTTTTTTGCACTACGAGCAGTACTTC.

The chain links TRBV5-4 to TRBJ2-7, with 7 bases aligning to TRBD1. The ends lost 5 bases at V and 6 bases at J; junction bases unmatched: 8. CDR1 is SGHNT and CDR2 is YYREEE in the germline V gene (reference sequence). The CDR3 consists of 13 residues. The CDR3 nucleotides are TGTGCCAGCAGTCCCACAGGGGCGGCCGAGCAGTACTTC. Encoded protein: CASSPTGAAEQYF.

The genes are TRBV27 and TRBJ2-2, with 8 bases that match TRBD2. Germline values: CDR1 MNHEY, CDR2 SMNVEV (reference sequence). The V segment lost 3 bases and the J segment 0 bases; nucleotides outside the gene matches: 12. This CDR3 spans 19 amino acids. This chain's CDR3 is CASSFSPSSGETNTGELFF. The CDR3 bases are TGTGCCAGCAGTTTCTCCCCGAGTAGCGGGGAAACGAACACCGGGGAGCTGTTTTTT.

The rearrangement joins TRBV27 to TRBJ2-1, with TRBD1 identical over 9 bases. CDR1 MNHEY and CDR2 SMNVEV come from the germline V gene (reference sequence). This CDR3 is 15 amino acids long. V gave up 5 bases and J gave up 4 bases; unmatched junction bases: 6. The CDR3 protein is CASSRPGTGYNEQFF. As DNA, the CDR3 is TGTGCCAGCAGTCGTCCCGGGACAGGGTACAATGAGCAGTTCTTC.

V gene TRBV27 combines with J gene TRBJ1-5, with 10 positions matching TRBD1. Looked up from germline, CDR1 is MNHEY and CDR2 is SMNVEV (reference sequence). Trimming cost V 3 bases and J 5 bases; bases outside gene matches: 4. This CDR3 contains 15 residues. CDR3 DNA: TGTGCCAGCAGTTTCTTTGGGACAGGGGATCAGCCCCAGCATTTT. Translated, it gives CASSFFGTGDQPQHF.

A single count supports this clone. CDR3: CASSHTENTEAFF. The CDR3 nucleotides read TGTGCCAGCAGCCATACAGAGAACACTGAAGCTTTCTTT. The V call is TRBV13, the J call TRBJ1-1; D is uncertain. The CDR3 totals 13 residues. V was clipped by 5 bases and J by 1 base, with 8 bases between them. CDR1 is PRHDT, CDR2 FYEKMQ, per germline (reference sequence).

The rearrangement links TRBV27 to TRBJ1-2, with 9 nucleotides matching TRBD1. The ends lost 5 bases at V and 6 bases at J; junction bases unmatched: 10. CDR1 is MNHEY and CDR2 is SMNVEV in the germline V gene (reference sequence). The CDR3 is 15 amino acids. CDR3 region: CASSPGQGLRDGYTF. As DNA, the CDR3 is TGTGCCAGCAGTCCGGGACAGGGATTAAGGGATGGCTACACCTTC.

V and J are TRBV4-1 and TRBJ1-5; D uncertain. The germline V gene encodes CDR1 MGHRA and CDR2 YSYEKL. Trimming took off 0 bases at V and 2 bases at J, with 8 bases between the two ends. The CDR3 contains 15 residues. CDR3 region: CASSQEGVGNQPQHF. CDR3 DNA: TGCGCCAGCAGCCAAGAGGGAGTCGGCAATCAGCCCCAGCATTTT.

The chain is built from TRBV27 and TRBJ2-7; D might be TRBD1 (6 bases). The V and J ends lost 4 bases and 1 base respectively, with 20 bases between them. This CDR3 region has 17 residues. CDR1 is MNHEY, CDR2 SMNVEV, per germline (reference sequence). DNA of the CDR3: TGTGCCAGCAGTTCCGCCGACAGGTGGGGATCTTCCTACGAGCAGTACTTC. Its protein product is CASSSADRWGSSYEQYF.

The chain employs TRBV11-2 and TRBJ2-3; D may correspond to TRBD1 or TRBD2 (5 bases each). Deletions cut 6 bases from V and 2 bases from J, with 18 bases between. This CDR3 region has 16 residues. Germline V gene lookup returns CDR1 SGHAT and CDR2 FQNNGV. CDR3 sequence reads: CASRGVFEGDTDTQYF. The CDR3 bases are TGTGCCAGCAGGGGGGTTTTTGAAGGGGACACAGATACGCAGTATTTT.

The chain employs TRBV28 and TRBJ2-7; D is unresolved. Germline CDR1 reads MDHEN; CDR2 reads SYDVKM. The germline V and J ends were trimmed by 7 bases and 2 bases, with 15 bases remaining between them. The CDR3 consists of 14 residues. The CDR3 loop reads CASTTPKETYEQYF. The CDR3 coding sequence is TGTGCCAGCACTACCCCGAAGGAGACCTACGAGCAGTACTTC.

Worth noting for this clone: Within the sample, other DNA sequences also encode this same CDR3. This sequence joins TRBV7-8 and TRBJ2-1, with D perhaps matching TRBD2 (6 bases). V was clipped by 1 base and J by 0 bases, with 7 bases between them. The CDR3 runs 15 residues. Germline CDR1 is SGHVS and CDR2 is FQNEAQ. The CDR3 DNA reads as TGTGCCAGCAGCTTAGACGGGAGCTCCTACAATGAGCAGTTCTTC. Protein product: CASSLDGSSYNEQFF.

Details on this clone: The sample has other DNA sequences that encode this CDR3 too. For the CDR3, the DNA is TGTGCCAGCAGCTCAGGACTAGCGGGAGTTGAGCAGTACTTC. Residues: CASSSGLAGVEQYF. The chain joins TRBV13 to TRBJ2-7; TRBD2 aligns across 13 bases. V trimming: 4 bases; J trimming: 7 bases; junction bases outside the gene matches: 4. Germline loops: CDR1 PRHDT, CDR2 FYEKMQ (reference sequence). This CDR3 is 14 amino acids long. Filled out from reference TRBV13 and TRBJ2-7, the complete variable domain reads AAGVIQSPRHLIKEKRETATLKCYPIPRHDTVYWYQQGPGQDPQFLISFYEKMQSDKGSIPDRFSAQQFSDYHSELNMSSLELGDSALYFCASSSGLAGVEQYFGPGTRLTVT.

The V call is TRBV6-4, the J call TRBJ1-4; no clear D. The germline CDR1 and CDR2 sequences are MRHNA and SNTAGT. The CDR3 is 16 amino acids. V was trimmed by 0 bases and J by 2 bases, leaving 10 bases between them. The DNA for the CDR3 is TGTGCCAGCAGTGACTCGGACGAAGGGACTAATGAAAAACTGTTTTTT. This codes for CASSDSDEGTNEKLFF.

This rearrangement joins TRBV30 to TRBJ1-2, with 10 bases identical to TRBD1. The junction had 4 bases not matched to a gene; V was cut back by 1 base and J by 8 bases. CDR1 and CDR2 (germline): GTSNPN, SVGIG (reference sequence). The CDR3 contains 13 residues. CDR3 sequence reads: CAWSEDRGGGYTF. CDR3 sequence (DNA): TGTGCCTGGAGTGAGGACAGGGGGGGCGGCTACACCTTC.

The chain links TRBV7-9 to TRBJ1-1; 8 nucleotides align to TRBD1. The germline V gene has CDR1 SEHNR and CDR2 FQNEAQ (reference sequence). The V gene end was trimmed by 7 bases and the J gene end by 3 bases; junction bases not matched to a gene: 13. There are 16 residues in the CDR3. CDR3 region: CASTPAMRQGHTEAFF. CDR3 nucleotide sequence: TGTGCCAGCACCCCGGCCATGCGACAGGGGCACACTGAAGCTTTCTTT.

This clone was observed a few times. The V gene is TRBV14, the J gene TRBJ2-2; TRBD1 aligns across 8 bases. CDR1 and CDR2 (germline): SGHDN, FVKESK. The CDR3 sequence is 16 residues long. With 4 bases clipped from V and 2 bases from J, the junction kept 6 bases outside the gene matches. The CDR3 protein is CASSLDRGPNTGELFF. DNA of the CDR3: TGTGCCAGCAGCCTTGACAGGGGACCTAACACCGGGGAGCTGTTTTTT.

This chain joins TRBV29-1 and TRBJ2-7; the match to TRBD2 covers 7 bases. The germline V gene encodes CDR1 SQVTM and CDR2 ANQGSEA. There are 15 residues in the CDR3. Germline trimming cut 6 bases from V and 4 bases from J; bases unmatched to any gene: 15. The CDR3 reads CSVAGGRDYSYEQYF. Written as DNA, the CDR3 is TGCAGCGTCGCTGGCGGTCGGGACTATTCATACGAGCAGTACTTC.

The J gene is TRBJ2-5, the V gene TRBV28; 7 bases are a match to TRBD1. The CDR3 is 15 residues long. V lost 5 bases and J lost 1; bases outside the gene matches: 7. The germline gives CDR1 MDHEN, CDR2 SYDVKM. The CDR3, as DNA: TGTGCCAGCAGTACCATTCGGGACAGCCAAGAGACCCAGTACTTC. This encodes CASSTIRDSQETQYF.

The chain has TRBV5-6 and TRBJ2-2; the match to TRBD2 covers 12 bases. The ends lost 6 bases at V and 5 bases at J; junction bases unmatched: 17. The length of the CDR3 is 19 residues. Germline lookup yields CDR1 SGHDT and CDR2 YYEEEE. CDR3 residues: CASTPRRASGRAGTGELFF. The CDR3 nucleotides read TGTGCCAGCACCCCCCGCCGGGCTAGCGGGAGGGCCGGGACCGGGGAGCTGTTTTTT.

V is TRBV21-1 and J is TRBJ2-7; TRBD1, as called in the table, went unchecked against the DNA. TRBV21-1 is marked as a pseudogene. The CDR3 is 15 amino acids. CDR3 sequence (DNA): TGTGCCAGCAGCAACTCCCTCGACAGGGTTTACGAGCAGTACTTC. Its translation: CASSNSLDRVYEQYF.

The chain couples TRBV7-9 to TRBJ2-1; maybe TRBD1 (6 bases). This CDR3 is 15 amino acids long. Trimming cost V 5 bases and J 4 bases, with 15 bases left between them. The germline CDR1 and CDR2 sequences are SEHNR and FQNEAQ (reference sequence). As DNA, the CDR3 is TGTGCCAGCAGCCCGCGAGAGGGGGTTTACAATGAGCAGTTCTTC. Amino acids: CASSPREGVYNEQFF.

The chain combines TRBV27 with TRBJ2-1, with TRBD2 as a possible D gene (6 bases). This CDR3 is built from 12 residues. Germline CDR1 and CDR2: MNHEY and SMNVEV (reference sequence). V lost 0 bases and J 10 bases, leaving 7 bases between the germline ends. The CDR3 loop is CASSLSSGEQFF. As DNA, the CDR3 is TGTGCCAGCAGTTTATCTAGCGGCGAGCAGTTCTTC.